These T cell receptor beta chains were read from a single sample in a study of cytomegalovirus exposure and HLA in healthy donors. Here immunoSEQ multiplex PCR was the method, and the copy in TCRdb shows in-frame clones only, minus some. Of roughly 70,000 clones listed, 95% to 97% are singletons. The specimen sequenced was PBMCs. Receptor source: a man in his late teens or twenties in good health and CMV-seronegative. The CDR3 runs from the conserved cysteine through the conserved F or W. The D gene is left open where the match is weak. Rows give clone size only sometimes, using once, few, many, or a class for an expanded clone.

clone size | J gene | V gene | D gene | CDR3 protein | CDR3 DNA
- | TRBJ2-1 | TRBV6-1 | TRBD1 | CASSGKLGQGRDEQFF | TGTGCCAGCAGTGGAAAGTTGGGACAGGGAAGAGATGAGCAGTTCTTC
- | TRBJ2-1 | TRBV6-6 | TRBD1 | CASTGTGANEQFF | TGTGCCAGTACCGGGACAGGGGCGAATGAGCAGTTCTTC
- | TRBJ1-5 | TRBV2 | - | CASTRGGAKPQHF | TGTGCCAGCACCCGCGGAGGGGCAAAGCCCCAGCATTTT
- | TRBJ1-2 | TRBV28 | - | CASSQGGGINYGYTF | TGTGCCAGCAGCCAGGGCGGGGGAATTAACTATGGCTACACCTTC
- | TRBJ1-1 | TRBV10-3 | - | CAIRPDIQNTEAFF | TGTGCCATCAGGCCCGACATTCAGAACACTGAAGCTTTCTTT
- | TRBJ2-6 | TRBV2 | TRBD1 | CASSTGVSGANVLTF | TGTGCCAGCAGTACAGGGGTGAGTGGGGCCAACGTCCTGACTTTC
- | TRBJ1-1 | TRBV19 | - | CASSISAGRSTEAFF | TGTGCCAGTAGTATTTCCGCGGGGAGGAGTACTGAAGCTTTCTTT
- | TRBJ2-2 | TRBV9 | TRBD1 | CASSVRTGSSGELFF | TGTGCCAGCAGCGTAAGGACAGGGTCGTCCGGGGAGCTGTTTTTT
- | TRBJ1-5 | TRBV2 | - | CASSEGGGGQPQHF | TGTGCCAGCAGTGAGGGGGGCGGGGGGCAGCCCCAGCATTTT
- | TRBJ1-6 | TRBV6-5 | TRBD1 | CAARGTGNSPLHF | TGTGCCGCCCGTGGGACAGGGAATTCACCCCTCCACTTT
- | TRBJ2-2 | TRBV6-5 | - | CASSYSRQTTGELFF | TGTGCCAGCAGTTACTCGAGGCAGACCACCGGGGAGCTGTTTTTT
- | TRBJ2-1 | TRBV11-2 | - | CASSPGTISYNEQFF | TGTGCCAGCAGCCCCGGGACAATCTCCTACAATGAGCAGTTCTTC
- | TRBJ2-7 | TRBV21-1 | - | CASSSSGSSSYEQYF | TGTGCCAGCAGCTCTAGCGGGTCCAGCTCCTACGAGCAGTACTTC
- | TRBJ1-1 | TRBV29-1 | TRBD1 | CSVTRGRDTEAFF | TGCAGCGTAACCAGGGGGAGAGACACTGAAGCTTTCTTT
- | TRBJ1-1 | TRBV6-4 | TRBD1 | CASSSTGSTEAFF | TGTGCCAGCAGCTCGACAGGGAGCACTGAAGCTTTCTTT
- | TRBJ2-3 | TRBV6-4 | - | CASSGTASTDTQYF | TGTGCCAGCAGTGGCACAGCTAGCACAGATACGCAGTATTTT
- | TRBJ2-7 | TRBV6-1 | - | CASSAGQGGIYEQYF | TGTGCCAGCAGTGCCGGACAGGGAGGGATCTACGAGCAGTACTTC
- | TRBJ1-2 | TRBV15 | - | CATSRGPKESGGYTF | TGTGCCACCAGCAGAGGGCCGAAGGAGTCCGGTGGCTACACCTTC
- | TRBJ1-1 | TRBV19 | TRBD1 | CASSIRTGKNTEAFF | TGTGCCAGTAGTATCCGGACAGGGAAGAACACTGAAGCTTTCTTT
once | TRBJ2-2 | TRBV6-7 | - | CASSRISTGELFF | TGTGCCAGCAGCCGCATTAGTACCGGGGAGCTGTTTTTT
- | TRBJ2-7 | TRBV2 | - | CASSDSPRGDYEQYF | TGTGCCAGCAGTGATTCACCGCGAGGAGATTACGAGCAGTACTTC
once | TRBJ2-5 | TRBV5-4 | - | CASSSRTMETQYF | TGTGCCAGCAGCTCGAGGACAATGGAGACCCAGTACTTC
- | TRBJ2-2 | TRBV11-1 | - | CASSPRTTASTGELFF | TGTGCCAGCAGCCCGAGGACTACTGCGAGCACCGGGGAGCTGTTTTTT
- | TRBJ2-7 | TRBV7-9 | TRBD1 | CASSLDVVTGTGPYEQYF | TGTGCCAGCAGCTTAGATGTTGTGACAGGGACAGGGCCTTACGAGCAGTACTTC
- | TRBJ2-2 | TRBV6-6 | TRBD1 | CASRPDRGNTGELFF | TGTGCCAGCAGACCCGACAGGGGTAACACCGGGGAGCTGTTTTTT
- | TRBJ1-6 | TRBV27 | - | CASSFRGVSPLHF | TGTGCCAGCAGTTTCAGGGGAGTTTCGCCCCTCCACTTT
once | TRBJ2-3 | TRBV27 | TRBD2 | CASSALAGGPTDTQYF | TGTGCCAGCAGTGCCCTAGCGGGAGGGCCCACAGATACGCAGTATTTT
- | TRBJ1-5 | TRBV19 | - | CASLGTVSNQPQHF | TGTGCCAGTTTGGGTACAGTAAGCAATCAGCCCCAGCATTTT
- | TRBJ1-2 | TRBV28 | - | CASSFLTGSVYTF | TGTGCCAGCAGTTTCCTGACAGGTAGTGTCTACACCTTC
- | TRBJ1-1 | TRBV19 | - | CASSIRGTEAFF | TGTGCCAGTAGTATCAGGGGTACTGAAGCTTTCTTT
- | TRBJ2-5 | TRBV27 | TRBD2 | CASSSGLREQYF | TGTGCCAGCAGTTCGGGGTTGCGGGAGCAGTACTTC
- | TRBJ2-7 | TRBV7-2 | - | CASSSTGSYEQYF | TGTGCCAGCAGCTCGACAGGATCCTACGAGCAGTACTTC
- | TRBJ1-2 | TRBV6-5 | TRBD1 | CASTPTGDNGYTF | TGTGCCAGCACCCCGACAGGGGATAATGGCTACACCTTC
- | TRBJ1-1 | TRBV18 | TRBD1 | CASSPPGGNEAFF | TGTGCCAGCTCGCCCCCAGGGGGTAATGAAGCTTTCTTT
- | TRBJ2-1 | TRBV2 | - | CASSVKTSNEQFF | TGTGCCAGCAGTGTGAAAACCAGCAATGAGCAGTTCTTC
- | TRBJ2-1 | TRBV27 | TRBD1 | CASSFRTGTSSYNEQFF | TGTGCCAGCAGTTTCCGGACAGGTACGAGCTCCTACAATGAGCAGTTCTTC